This passage covers 5 T cell receptor beta chains from one sample sequenced in a study of CD8+CD57+ T cells in acquired aplastic anemia. TCR beta VDJ and CDR3 profiles were obtained from a genomic DNA template. TCRdb re-derived calls from the reads in MiXCR, one entry per CDR3 protein. This sample has 350,000 to 450,000 distinct CDR3 sequences, with roughly 68% found just once. The sample consisted of sorted CD4+, CD8+, or CD8+CD57+ T cells (not recorded which) from PBMCs. Receptor source: a human donor in good health, serving as a control.

This clonotype has just one count. The J gene is TRBJ2-1, the V gene TRBV7-3, with TRBD2 matching over 11 bases. J lost 7 bases, V lost 4 bases, and 9 bases had no gene match. The germline gives CDR1 SGHTA, CDR2 FQGTGA. This CDR3 is built from 16 residues. The CDR3 here is CASSSIAGGLLNEQFF. CDR3 sequence (DNA): TGTGCCAGCAGCTCCATAGCGGGGGGGCTGCTTAATGAGCAGTTCTTC.

The chain uses TRBV24-1 and TRBJ1-4; D may be TRBD1 (5 bases). The germline V gene encodes CDR1 KGHDR and CDR2 SFDVKD. The V and J ends lost 2 bases and 4 bases respectively, with 13 bases between them. There are 16 residues in the CDR3. For the CDR3, the DNA is TGTGCCACCAGTGATTCCACCGGGACCGGTAATGAAAAACTGTTTTTT. Translation: CATSDSTGTGNEKLFF.

A word on this clonotype: The CDR3 end shows no conserved phenylalanine or tryptophan, and so a read error is likely. The limits of the CDR3 on the DNA are not certain, so only TCRdb's listed CDR3 is given. The gene calls are TRBV2 and TRBJ1-1. Germline CDR1 and CDR2: SNHLY and FYNNEI. The CDR3 has 16 residues if both end residues are counted. CDR3 amino acids: CASSTNWSDGHTFGSG.

J is TRBJ2-1 and V is TRBV5-1; 7 positions match TRBD1. V was clipped by 0 bases and J by 10 bases; unmatched bases: 10. This CDR3 comprises 15 residues. The germline CDR1 and CDR2 sequences are SGHRS and YFSETQ. DNA for the CDR3: TGCGCCAGCAGCTTGGCAGGACAGGTCCAGCACGAGCAGTTCTTC. Encoded protein: CASSLAGQVQHEQFF. The full variable domain, rest sourced from reference TRBV5-1 and TRBJ2-1, is KAGVTQTPRYLIKTRGQQVTLSCSPISGHRSVSWYQQTPGQGLQFLFEYFSETQRNKGNFPGRFSGRQFSNSRSEMNVSTLELGDSALYLCASSLAGQVQHEQFFGPGTRLTVL.

V gene TRBV12-5 combines with J gene TRBJ2-6, with TRBD1 matching 9 bases. The germline CDR1 and CDR2 sequences are LGHNT and FRNRAP. The V gene end was trimmed by 0 bases and the J gene end by 1 base; junction bases not matched to a gene: 10. The CDR3 loop spans 20 amino acids. CDR3 amino acids: CASGLVLGQGSFSGANVLTF. The CDR3 DNA reads TGTGCTAGTGGTTTGGTATTGGGACAGGGTAGTTTTTCTGGGGCCAACGTCCTGACTTTC. The variable domain in full, completed from reference TRBV12-5 and TRBJ2-6, reads DARVTQTPRHKVTEMGQEVTMRCQPILGHNTVFWYRQTMMQGLELLAYFRNRAPLDDSGMPKDRFSAEMPDATLATLKIQPSEPRDSAVYFCASGLVLGQGSFSGANVLTFGAGSRLTVL.